The entry below gives a single TCR beta chain sequence along with its context. Its specificity is unknown. This sample includes further DNA sequences coding for the same CDR3. This specimen belongs to a study of T cell responses to AZD1222 COVID-19 vaccine. Study results and limitations: Donors were mostly white British, more females; clonal diversity possibly underestimated. Repertoires were obtained only post-peak T cell response.

The table came from immunoSEQ multiplex PCR; TCRdb's copy has only in-frame clones and leaves some out. The sample has some 100,000 clones, about 90% seen once. The CDR3 spans 15 residues. Germline V gene sequence: CDR1 PRHDT, CDR2 FYEKMQ (reference sequence). V lost 5 bases, J lost 1 base, and 1 base stayed unmatched. The receptor's source is an adult in good health. The material sequenced was peripheral blood, taken on day 0 of AZD1222 vaccination. This chain links TRBV13 with TRBJ2-6, with TRBD2 identical over 8 bases. DNA of the CDR3: TGTGCCAGCAGCCCGGGGGGGTCTGGGGCCAACGTCCTGACTTTC. It translates to CASSPGGSGANVLTF.